These T cell receptor beta chains were read from a single sample in a study of early T cells in non-severe SARS-CoV-2 infection. Each CDR3 protein is one row after TCRdb ran MiXCR on the 5' RACE reads. The sample includes tens of thousands of distinct CDR3 sequences, under 15% of them seen just once. The sample comprised whole blood. These receptors came from an adult who was a healthcare worker with PCR-confirmed SARS-CoV-2 infection or an uninfected control (not recorded which). Each CDR3 is given with its conserved first and last residue. The D gene is left open where the match is weak. Some rows mark clone size as missing; the rest say once, few, many or name a class of expanded clone.

v_gene: TRBV5-8
d_gene: .
j_gene: TRBJ1-1
len: 13
abundance: many
CDR3nt: TGTGCCAGCAGCTTGACCTCGAACACTGAAGCTTTCTTT
CDR3aa: CASSLTSNTEAFF

v_gene: TRBV19
d_gene: .
j_gene: TRBJ1-1
len: 14
abundance: many
CDR3nt: TGTGCCAGTACCCCGACTGTCATGAACACTGAAGCTTTCTTT
CDR3aa: CASTPTVMNTEAFF

v_gene: TRBV4-1
d_gene: .
j_gene: TRBJ1-1
len: 15
abundance: many
CDR3nt: TGCGCCAGCAGCCAACCGGGGACTGTTTACACTGAAGCTTTCTTT
CDR3aa: CASSQPGTVYTEAFF

v_gene: TRBV7-9
d_gene: .
j_gene: TRBJ2-2
len: 14
abundance: .
CDR3nt: TGTGCCAGCAGCGACTCAGCGGTCACCGGGGAGCTGTTTTTT
CDR3aa: CASSDSAVTGELFF

v_gene: TRBV4-1
d_gene: .
j_gene: TRBJ2-7
len: 14
abundance: few
CDR3nt: TGCGCCAGCAGCCTCTCAGGTGGCGATTACGAGCAGTACTTC
CDR3aa: CASSLSGGDYEQYF

v_gene: TRBV11-2
d_gene: TRBD1
j_gene: TRBJ2-1
len: 16
abundance: many
CDR3nt: TGTGCCAGCAGCTTCGCCCGGACAGGGGTCTACAATGAGCAGTTCTTC
CDR3aa: CASSFARTGVYNEQFF

v_gene: TRBV10-2
d_gene: .
j_gene: TRBJ2-2
len: 13
abundance: many
CDR3nt: TGCGCCAGCAGTGAGTCGGGAACCGGGGAGCTGTTTTTT
CDR3aa: CASSESGTGELFF

v_gene: TRBV28
d_gene: .
j_gene: TRBJ1-4
len: 15
abundance: .
CDR3nt: TGTGCCAGCAGGAAATCGGCATATCCTAATGAAAAACTGTTTTTT
CDR3aa: CASRKSAYPNEKLFF

v_gene: TRBV20-1
d_gene: .
j_gene: TRBJ2-7
len: 13
abundance: many
CDR3nt: TGCAGTGCACGACGGGCGGGTAACTACGAGCAGTACTTC
CDR3aa: CSARRAGNYEQYF

v_gene: TRBV7-9
d_gene: .
j_gene: TRBJ1-2
len: 15
abundance: many
CDR3nt: TGTGCCAGCAGCTTAGCGTGGGTTTTCCACTATGGCTACACCTTC
CDR3aa: CASSLAWVFHYGYTF

v_gene: TRBV29-1
d_gene: .
j_gene: TRBJ2-5
len: 12
abundance: many
CDR3nt: TGCAGCGTCGAACAAAAGGGAGAGACCCAGTACTTC
CDR3aa: CSVEQKGETQYF

v_gene: TRBV12-3/TRBV12-4
d_gene: TRBD1
j_gene: TRBJ1-3
len: 15
abundance: few
CDR3nt: TGTGCCAGCACCCCCTTCAGGGGGCCTGGAAACACCATATATTTT
CDR3aa: CASTPFRGPGNTIYF

v_gene: TRBV30
d_gene: TRBD2
j_gene: TRBJ2-3
len: 14
abundance: few
CDR3nt: TGTGCCTGGAATAGCGGGGTTAGCACAGATACGCAGTATTTT
CDR3aa: CAWNSGVSTDTQYF

v_gene: TRBV11-2
d_gene: TRBD2
j_gene: TRBJ2-7
len: 15
abundance: many
CDR3nt: TGTGCCAGCAGCCAAACTAGCGGGAGCGCCTACGAGCAGTACTTC
CDR3aa: CASSQTSGSAYEQYF

v_gene: TRBV7-2
d_gene: .
j_gene: TRBJ1-4
len: 13
abundance: few
CDR3nt: TGTGCCAGCAGCTTTGGTAATGAAAAAAAACTGTTTTTT
CDR3aa: CASSFGNEKKLFF

v_gene: TRBV20-1
d_gene: .
j_gene: TRBJ2-3
len: 17
abundance: .
CDR3nt: TGCAGTGCTAGAGGCACCAGGGGAAAAAAAAAATCGGATACGCAGTATTTT
CDR3aa: CSARGTRGKKKSDTQYF